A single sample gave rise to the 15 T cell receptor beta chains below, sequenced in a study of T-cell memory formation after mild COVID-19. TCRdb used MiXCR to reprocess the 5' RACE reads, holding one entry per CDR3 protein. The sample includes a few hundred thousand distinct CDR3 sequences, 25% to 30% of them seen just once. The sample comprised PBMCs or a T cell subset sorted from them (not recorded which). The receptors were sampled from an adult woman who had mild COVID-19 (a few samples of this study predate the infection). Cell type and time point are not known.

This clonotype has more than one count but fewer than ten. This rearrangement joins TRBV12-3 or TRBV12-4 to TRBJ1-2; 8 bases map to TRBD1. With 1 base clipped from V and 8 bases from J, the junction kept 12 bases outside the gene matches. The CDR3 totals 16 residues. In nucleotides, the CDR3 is TGTGCCAGCAGTTTAGGCGGGCAGGGGGCTCTAAGAGGCTACACCTTC. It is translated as CASSLGGQGALRGYTF.

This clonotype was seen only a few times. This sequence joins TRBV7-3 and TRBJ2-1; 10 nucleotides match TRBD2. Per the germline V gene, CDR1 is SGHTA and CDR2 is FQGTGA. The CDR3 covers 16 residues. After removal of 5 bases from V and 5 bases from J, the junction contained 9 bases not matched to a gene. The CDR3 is CASSPITSGTDNEQFF. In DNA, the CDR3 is TGTGCCAGCAGCCCCATAACTAGCGGGACTGACAATGAGCAGTTCTTC.

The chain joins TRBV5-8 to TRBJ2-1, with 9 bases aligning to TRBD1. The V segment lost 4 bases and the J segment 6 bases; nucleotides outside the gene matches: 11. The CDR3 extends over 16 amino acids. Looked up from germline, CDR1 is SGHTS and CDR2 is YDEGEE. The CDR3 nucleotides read TGTGCCAGCAGCGGCTTCGGACAGGGGATTCGCAATGAGCAGTTCTTC. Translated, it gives CASSGFGQGIRNEQFF.

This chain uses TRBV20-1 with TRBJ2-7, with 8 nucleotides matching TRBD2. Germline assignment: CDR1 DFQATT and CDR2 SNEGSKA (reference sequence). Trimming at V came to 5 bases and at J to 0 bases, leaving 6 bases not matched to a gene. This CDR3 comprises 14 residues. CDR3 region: CSAQRGHSSYEQYF. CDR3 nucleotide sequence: TGCAGTGCTCAGCGGGGGCACAGCTCCTACGAGCAGTACTTC.

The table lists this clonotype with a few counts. In nucleotides, the CDR3 is TGTGCCAGCAGCGTACGGGGTGGCAGCACAGATACGCAGTATTTT. Translated: CASSVRGGSTDTQYF. The J gene is TRBJ2-3, the V gene TRBV9, with D perhaps matching TRBD2 (5 bases). In germline, CDR1 is SGDLS, CDR2 YYNGEE. This CDR3 is built from 15 residues. Trimming pared 1 base from V and 0 bases from J, leaving 9 bases between.

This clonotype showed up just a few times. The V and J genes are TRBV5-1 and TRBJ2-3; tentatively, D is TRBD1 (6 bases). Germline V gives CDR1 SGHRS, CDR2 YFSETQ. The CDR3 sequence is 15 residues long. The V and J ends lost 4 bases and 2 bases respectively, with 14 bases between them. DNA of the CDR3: TGCGCCAGCAGCCCAAGGACAGCTAACACAGATACGCAGTATTTT. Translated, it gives CASSPRTANTDTQYF.

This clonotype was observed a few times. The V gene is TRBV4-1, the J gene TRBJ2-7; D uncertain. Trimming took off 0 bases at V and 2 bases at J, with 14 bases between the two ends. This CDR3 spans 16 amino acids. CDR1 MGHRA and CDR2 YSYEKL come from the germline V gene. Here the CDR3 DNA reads TGCGCCAGCAGCCAAGATCGTGGCGCCCAGACCTACGAGCAGTACTTC. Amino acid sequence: CASSQDRGAQTYEQYF.

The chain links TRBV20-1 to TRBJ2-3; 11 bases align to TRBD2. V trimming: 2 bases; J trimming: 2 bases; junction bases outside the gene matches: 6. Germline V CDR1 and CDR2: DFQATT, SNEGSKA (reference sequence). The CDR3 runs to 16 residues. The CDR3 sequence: CSARTTSGGFTDTQYF. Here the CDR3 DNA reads TGCAGTGCTAGAACAACTAGCGGGGGTTTCACAGATACGCAGTATTTT.

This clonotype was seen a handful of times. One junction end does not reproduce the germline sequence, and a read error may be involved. This CDR3 reads CASSPMGETQYF. CDR3 nucleotide sequence: TGCGCCAGCAGTCCGATGGGGGAGACCCAGTACTTC. The V gene is TRBV18, the J gene TRBJ2-5, with D hard to call. The CDR3 runs to 12 residues. Germline values: CDR1 KGHSH, CDR2 LQKENI.

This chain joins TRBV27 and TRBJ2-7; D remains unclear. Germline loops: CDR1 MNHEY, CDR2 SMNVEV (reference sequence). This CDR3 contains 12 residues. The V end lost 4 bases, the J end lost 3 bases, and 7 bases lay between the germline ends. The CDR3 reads CASSSMGYEQYF. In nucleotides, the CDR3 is TGTGCCAGCAGTTCGATGGGCTACGAGCAGTACTTC.

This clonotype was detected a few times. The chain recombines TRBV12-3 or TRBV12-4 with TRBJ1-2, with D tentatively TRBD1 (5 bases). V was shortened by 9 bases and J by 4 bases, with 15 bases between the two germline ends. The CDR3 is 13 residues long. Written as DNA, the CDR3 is TGTGCCAGTACTCGGGGCTCGGGCTATGGCTACACCTTC. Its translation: CASTRGSGYGYTF.

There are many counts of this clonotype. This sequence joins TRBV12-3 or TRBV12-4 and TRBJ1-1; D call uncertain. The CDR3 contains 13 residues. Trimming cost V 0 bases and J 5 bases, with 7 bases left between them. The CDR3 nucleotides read TGTGCCAGCAGTTTAGCCTCGGGGACTGAAGCTTTCTTT. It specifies CASSLASGTEAFF.

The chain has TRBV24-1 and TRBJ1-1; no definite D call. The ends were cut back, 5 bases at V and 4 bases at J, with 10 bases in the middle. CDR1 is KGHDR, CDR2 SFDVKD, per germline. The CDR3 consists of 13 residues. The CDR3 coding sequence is TGTGCCACCAGTGTAGGGTCAGGCACTGAAGCTTTCTTT. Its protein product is CATSVGSGTEAFF.

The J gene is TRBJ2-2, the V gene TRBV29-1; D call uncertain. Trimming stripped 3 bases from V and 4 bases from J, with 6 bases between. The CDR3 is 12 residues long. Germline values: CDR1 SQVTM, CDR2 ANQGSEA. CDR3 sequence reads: CSVDSGTGELFF. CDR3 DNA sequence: TGCAGCGTTGATTCCGGCACCGGGGAGCTGTTTTTT.

CDR3 residues: CSARLGRGFTDTQYF. CDR3 nucleotide sequence: TGCAGTGCCCGACTCGGGCGGGGATTCACAGATACGCAGTATTTT. The chain links TRBV20-1 to TRBJ2-3, with D possibly being TRBD2 (6 bases). The ends were cut back, 6 bases at V and 2 bases at J, with 18 bases in the middle. CDR3 length equals 15 residues. Germline V lookup: CDR1 DFQATT, CDR2 SNEGSKA (reference sequence).